This T cell receptor beta chain was found in a study of cytomegalovirus exposure and HLA in healthy donors. Broader study findings: Later analysis suggested links between common viral pathogens and several top significant clusters.

The trim removed 8 bases at V and 6 bases at J, leaving 15 bases unmatched. The length of the CDR3 is 15 residues. Looked up from germline, CDR1 is MNHEY and CDR2 is SMNVEV (reference sequence). Amplification used 60 Vbeta primers and 13 Jbeta primers. Sequencing was performed with immunoSEQ multiplex PCR; in TCRdb, only in-frame clones are kept and a portion is missing. This table holds over 100,000 clones, about three quarters found once. With respect to this clone: The antigen is not known.

This chain links TRBV27 with TRBJ2-7; 8 nucleotides align to TRBD2. Sequenced: PBMCs. This receptor was taken from a woman aged 18-30 years in good health and CMV-seropositive. CDR3 sequence: CASRGPAGAVGEQYF. The CDR3 nucleotides read TGTGCCAGCCGCGGGCCAGCGGGAGCCGTTGGCGAGCAGTACTTC.